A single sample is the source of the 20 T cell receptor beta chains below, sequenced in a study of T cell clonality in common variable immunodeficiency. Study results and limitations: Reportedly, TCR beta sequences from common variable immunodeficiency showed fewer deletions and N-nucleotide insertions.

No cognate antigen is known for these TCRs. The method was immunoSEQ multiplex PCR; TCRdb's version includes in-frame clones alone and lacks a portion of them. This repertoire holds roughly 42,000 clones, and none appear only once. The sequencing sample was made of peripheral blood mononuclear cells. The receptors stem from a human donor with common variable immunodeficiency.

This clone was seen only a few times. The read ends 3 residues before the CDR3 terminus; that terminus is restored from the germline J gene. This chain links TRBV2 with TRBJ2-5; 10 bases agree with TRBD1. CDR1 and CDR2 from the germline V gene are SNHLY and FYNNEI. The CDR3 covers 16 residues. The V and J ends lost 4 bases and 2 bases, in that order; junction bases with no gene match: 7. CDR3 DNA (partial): TGTGCCAGCAGTGCCAACCCGGGACAGGGGCAAGAGACC. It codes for CASSANPGQGQET. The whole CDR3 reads CASSANPGQGQETQYF.

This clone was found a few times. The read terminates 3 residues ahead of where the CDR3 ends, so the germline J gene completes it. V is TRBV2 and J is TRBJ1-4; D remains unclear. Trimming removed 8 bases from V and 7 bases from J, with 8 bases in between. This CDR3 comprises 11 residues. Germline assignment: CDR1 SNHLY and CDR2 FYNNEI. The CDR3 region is CASFPGEKLFF. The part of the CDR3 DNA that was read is TGTGCCAGCTTCCCGGGTGAAAAA.

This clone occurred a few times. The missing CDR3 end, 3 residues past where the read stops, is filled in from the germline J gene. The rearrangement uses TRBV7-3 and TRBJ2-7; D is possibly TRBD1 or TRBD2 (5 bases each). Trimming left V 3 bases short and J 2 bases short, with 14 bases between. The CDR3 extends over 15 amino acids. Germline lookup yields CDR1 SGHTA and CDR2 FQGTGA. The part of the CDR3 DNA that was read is TGTGCCAGCAGCTTCCAGGGATCGGGAACCTACGAG. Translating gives CASSFQGSGTYE. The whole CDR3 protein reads CASSFQGSGTYEQYF. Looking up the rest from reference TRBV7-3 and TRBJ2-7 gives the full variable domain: GAGVSQTPSNKVTEKGKYVELRCDPISGHTALYWYRQSLGQGPEFLIYFQGTGAADDSGLPNDRFFAVRPEGSVSTLKIQRTERGDSAVYLCASSFQGSGTYEQYFGPGTRLTVT.

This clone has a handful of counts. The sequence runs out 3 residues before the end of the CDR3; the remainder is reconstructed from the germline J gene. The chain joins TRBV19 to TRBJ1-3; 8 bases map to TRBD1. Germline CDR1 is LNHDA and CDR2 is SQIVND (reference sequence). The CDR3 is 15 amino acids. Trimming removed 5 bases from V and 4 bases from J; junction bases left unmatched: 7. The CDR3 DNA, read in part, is TGTGCCAGTAGTGCGACAGGGGCGAGGGGAAACACC. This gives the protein CASSATGARGNT. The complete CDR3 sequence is CASSATGARGNTIYF. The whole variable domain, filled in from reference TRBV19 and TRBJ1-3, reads DGGITQSPKYLFRKEGQNVTLSCEQNLNHDAMYWYRQDPGQGLRLIYYSQIVNDFQKGDIAEGYSVSREKKESFPLTVTSAQKNPTAFYLCASSATGARGNTIYFGEGSWLTVV.

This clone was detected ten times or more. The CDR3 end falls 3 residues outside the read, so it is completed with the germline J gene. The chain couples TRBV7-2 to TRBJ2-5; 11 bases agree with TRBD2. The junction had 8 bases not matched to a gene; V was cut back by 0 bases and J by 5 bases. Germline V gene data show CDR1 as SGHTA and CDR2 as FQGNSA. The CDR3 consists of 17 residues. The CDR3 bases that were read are TGTGCCAGCAGCTTAGCTAGCGGGGGGGCCGGTGGGGAGACC. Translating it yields CASSLASGGAGGET. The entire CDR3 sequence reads CASSLASGGAGGETQYF.

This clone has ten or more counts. The CDR3 bases that were read are TGTGCCAGCAGCTCAAGGGCTGGCACAGATACG. It codes for CASSSRAGTDT. The full CDR3 is CASSSRAGTDTQYF. This chain joins TRBV7-2 and TRBJ2-3; D is unresolved. The read terminates 3 residues before the CDR3 end, so the remaining end is supplied by the germline J gene. Germline V gives CDR1 SGHTA, CDR2 FQGNSA. Trimming pared 4 bases from V and 1 base from J, leaving 9 bases between. This CDR3 is 14 amino acids long.

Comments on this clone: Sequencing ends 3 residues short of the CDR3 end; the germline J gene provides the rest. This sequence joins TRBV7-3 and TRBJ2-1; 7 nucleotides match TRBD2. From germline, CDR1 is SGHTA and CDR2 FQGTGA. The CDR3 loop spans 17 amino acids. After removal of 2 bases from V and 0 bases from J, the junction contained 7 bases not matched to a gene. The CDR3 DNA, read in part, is TGTGCCAGCAGCTTATGGGGGGGAGGGAGCTCCTACAATGAG. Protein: CASSLWGGGSSYNE. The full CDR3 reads CASSLWGGGSSYNEQFF.

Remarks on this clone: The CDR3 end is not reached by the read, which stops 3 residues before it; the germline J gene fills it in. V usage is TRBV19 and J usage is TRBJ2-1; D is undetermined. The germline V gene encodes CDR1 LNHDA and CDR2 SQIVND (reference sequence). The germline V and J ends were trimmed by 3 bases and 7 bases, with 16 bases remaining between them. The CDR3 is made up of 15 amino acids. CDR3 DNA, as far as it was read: TGTGCCAGTAGTATTGAAAGGGTAAGAGGTAATGAG. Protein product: CASSIERVRGNE. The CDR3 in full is CASSIERVRGNEQFF.

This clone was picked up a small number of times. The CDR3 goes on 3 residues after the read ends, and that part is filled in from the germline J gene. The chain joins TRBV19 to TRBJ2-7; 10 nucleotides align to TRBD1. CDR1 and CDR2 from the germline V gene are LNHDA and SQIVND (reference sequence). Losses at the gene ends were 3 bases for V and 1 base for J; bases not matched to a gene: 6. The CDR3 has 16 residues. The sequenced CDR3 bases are TGTGCCAGTAGTATTCCGAGACAGGGGGCGTCCTACGAG. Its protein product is CASSIPRQGASYE. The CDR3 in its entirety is CASSIPRQGASYEQYF.

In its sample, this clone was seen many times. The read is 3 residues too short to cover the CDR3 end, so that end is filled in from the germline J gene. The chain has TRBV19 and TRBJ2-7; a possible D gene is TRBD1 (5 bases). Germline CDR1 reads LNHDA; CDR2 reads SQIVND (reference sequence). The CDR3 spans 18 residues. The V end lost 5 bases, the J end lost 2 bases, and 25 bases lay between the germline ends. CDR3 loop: CASSQLPPQGGITYEQYF. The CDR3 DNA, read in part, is TGTGCCAGTAGTCAACTACCCCCCCAGGGCGGTATCACCTACGAG.

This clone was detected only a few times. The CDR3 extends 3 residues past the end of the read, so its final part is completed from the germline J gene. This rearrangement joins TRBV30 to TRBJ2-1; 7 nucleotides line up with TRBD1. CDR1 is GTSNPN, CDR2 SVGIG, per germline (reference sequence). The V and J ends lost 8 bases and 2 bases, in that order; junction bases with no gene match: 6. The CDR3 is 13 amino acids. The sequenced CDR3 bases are TGTGCCAGAAGACAGGGAACCTACAATGAG. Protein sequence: CARRQGTYNE. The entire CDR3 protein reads CARRQGTYNEQFF.

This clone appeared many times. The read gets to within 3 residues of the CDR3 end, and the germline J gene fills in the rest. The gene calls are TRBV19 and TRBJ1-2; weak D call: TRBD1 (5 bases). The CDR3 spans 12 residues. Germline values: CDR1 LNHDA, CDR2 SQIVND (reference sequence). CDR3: CASSPNMQGYTF. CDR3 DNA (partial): TGTGCCAGTAGTCCTAACATGCAGGGA.

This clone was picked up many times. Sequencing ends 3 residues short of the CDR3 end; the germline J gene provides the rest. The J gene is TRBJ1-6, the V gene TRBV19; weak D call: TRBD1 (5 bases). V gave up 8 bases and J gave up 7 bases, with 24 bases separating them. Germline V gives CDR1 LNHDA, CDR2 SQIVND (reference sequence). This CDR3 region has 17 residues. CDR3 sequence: CASQVIYPGLTNSPLHF. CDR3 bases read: TGTGCCAGTCAGGTCATCTACCCGGGACTCACGAATTCACCC.

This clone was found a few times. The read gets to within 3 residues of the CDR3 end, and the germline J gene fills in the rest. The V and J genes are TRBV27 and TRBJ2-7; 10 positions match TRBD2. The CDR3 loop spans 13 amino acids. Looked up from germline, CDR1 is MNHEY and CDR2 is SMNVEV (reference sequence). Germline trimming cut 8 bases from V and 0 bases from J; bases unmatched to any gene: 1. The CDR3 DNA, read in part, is TGTGCCAGCCGGACTAGCGGCTCCTACGAG. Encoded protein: CASRTSGSYE. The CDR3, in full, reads CASRTSGSYEQYF.

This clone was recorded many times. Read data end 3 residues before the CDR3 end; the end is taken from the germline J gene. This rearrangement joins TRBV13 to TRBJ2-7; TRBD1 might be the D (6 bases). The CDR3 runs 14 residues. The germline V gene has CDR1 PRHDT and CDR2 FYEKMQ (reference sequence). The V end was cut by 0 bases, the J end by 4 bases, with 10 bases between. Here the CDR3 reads CASSLGGGDYEQYF. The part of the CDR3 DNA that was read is TGTGCCAGCAGCTTAGGAGGGGGAGATTACGAG. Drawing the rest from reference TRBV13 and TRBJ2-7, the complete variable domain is AAGVIQSPRHLIKEKRETATLKCYPIPRHDTVYWYQQGPGQDPQFLISFYEKMQSDKGSIPDRFSAQQFSDYHSELNMSSLELGDSALYFCASSLGGGDYEQYFGPGTRLTVT.

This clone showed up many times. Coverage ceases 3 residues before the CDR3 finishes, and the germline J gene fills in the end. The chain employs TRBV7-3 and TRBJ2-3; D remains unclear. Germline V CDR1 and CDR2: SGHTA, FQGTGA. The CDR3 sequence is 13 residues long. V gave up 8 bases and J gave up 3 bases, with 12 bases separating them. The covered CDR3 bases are TGTGCCAGCTGTCTTACGAGGACAGATACG. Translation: CASCLTRTDT. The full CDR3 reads CASCLTRTDTQYF.

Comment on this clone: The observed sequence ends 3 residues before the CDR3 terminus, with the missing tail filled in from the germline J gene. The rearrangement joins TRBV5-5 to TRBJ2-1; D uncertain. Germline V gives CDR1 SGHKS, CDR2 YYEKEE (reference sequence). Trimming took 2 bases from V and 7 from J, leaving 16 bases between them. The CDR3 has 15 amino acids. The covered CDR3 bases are TGTGCCAGCAGCTTACCGACTGATGGGTGGAATGAG. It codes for CASSLPTDGWNE. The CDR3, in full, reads CASSLPTDGWNEQFF. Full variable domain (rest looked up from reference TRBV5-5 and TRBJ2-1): DAGVTQSPTHLIKTRGQQVTLRCSPISGHKSVSWYQQVLGQGPQFIFQYYEKEERGRGNFPDRFSARQFPNYSSELNVNALLLGDSALYLCASSLPTDGWNEQFFGPGTRLTVL.

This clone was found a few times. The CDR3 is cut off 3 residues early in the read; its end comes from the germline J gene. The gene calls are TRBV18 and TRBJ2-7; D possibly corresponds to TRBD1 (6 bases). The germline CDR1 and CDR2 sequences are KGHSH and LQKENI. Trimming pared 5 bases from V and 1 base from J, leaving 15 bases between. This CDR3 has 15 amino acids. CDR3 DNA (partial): TGTGCCAGCTCAATACAGGGAAGGGGGTCCTACGAG. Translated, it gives CASSIQGRGSYE. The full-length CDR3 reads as CASSIQGRGSYEQYF.

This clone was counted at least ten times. The covered CDR3 bases are TGTGCCAGCAGCTCGGGACAGAGAAGCAATCAGCCC. Its translation: CASSSGQRSNQP. The complete CDR3 reads CASSSGQRSNQPQHF. The chain links TRBV7-9 to TRBJ1-5; 7 nucleotides align to TRBD1. The read ends 3 residues shy of where the CDR3 ends; the end is completed using the germline J gene. Trimming cost V 4 bases and J 1 base; bases outside gene matches: 4. The CDR3 has 15 amino acids. Germline V gives CDR1 SEHNR, CDR2 FQNEAQ (reference sequence).

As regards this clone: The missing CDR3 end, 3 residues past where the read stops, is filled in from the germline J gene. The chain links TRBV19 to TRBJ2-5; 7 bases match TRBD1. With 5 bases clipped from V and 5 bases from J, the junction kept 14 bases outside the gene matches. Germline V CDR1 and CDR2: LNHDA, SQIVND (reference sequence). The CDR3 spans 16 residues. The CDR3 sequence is CASSGTVFDGEETQYF. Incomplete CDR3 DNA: TGTGCCAGTAGTGGGACAGTCTTCGATGGAGAGGAGACC.